The next 4 T cell receptor beta chains were all read from a single sample in a study of early T cells in non-severe SARS-CoV-2 infection. TCRdb reprocessed the 5' RACE reads with MiXCR, giving one entry per CDR3 protein. This table holds about 25,000 distinct CDR3 sequences, about 4% found once. The sequenced sample was whole blood. Receptors originate from an adult who was a healthcare worker with PCR-confirmed SARS-CoV-2 infection or an uninfected control (not recorded which).

This clonotype has a count of ten or more. The V call is TRBV27, the J call TRBJ2-7, with a weak D call TRBD1 (7 bases). Germline-derived CDR1 and CDR2 are MNHEY and SMNVEV (reference sequence). V lost 3 bases and J lost 6, with 15 bases in between. The CDR3 runs 14 residues. This CDR3 is CASSFRGALAEQYF. The CDR3 nucleotides read TGTGCCAGCAGTTTCAGGGGGGCGTTGGCCGAGCAGTACTTC.

As concerns this clonotype: A read error is possible here, since a much larger clone lies one base away. The chain combines TRBV15 with TRBJ2-1; D gene unclear. Germline values: CDR1 LNHNV, CDR2 YYDKDF (reference sequence). This CDR3 comprises 15 residues. For the CDR3, the DNA is TGTGTCACCAGCAGAGATGCCCTTTCCTACAATGAGCAGTTCTTC. It translates to CVTSRDALSYNEQFF.

This clonotype was recorded many times. The chain recombines TRBV28 with TRBJ2-3; TRBD2 matches 8 bases. The germline V gene has CDR1 MDHEN and CDR2 SYDVKM. This CDR3 comprises 16 residues. V was pared by 6 bases and J by 4 bases, with 12 bases of the junction left unmatched. Here the CDR3 reads CASRGGSGGPSDTQYF. For the CDR3, the DNA is TGTGCCAGCAGGGGAGGATCGGGAGGGCCCTCAGATACGCAGTATTTT.

The sample holds many counts of this clonotype. This chain uses TRBV28 with TRBJ2-2; D gene ambiguous. Germline CDR1 is MDHEN and CDR2 is SYDVKM. V lost 6 bases, J lost 3 bases, and 14 bases lay in between. The CDR3 has 15 residues. As DNA, the CDR3 is TGTGCCAGCAGCTTCTTACAGCTGTACACCGGGGAGCTGTTTTTT. Translating it yields CASSFLQLYTGELFF.